These 28 T cell receptor beta chains came from one sample sequenced in a study of T cell responses to AZD1222 COVID-19 vaccine. TCRdb keeps only in-frame clones here, not all; method: immunoSEQ multiplex PCR. The sample contains approximately 100,000 clones, about 92% of which appear only once. The material was peripheral blood, obtained on day 0 of AZD1222 vaccination. Receptors were obtained from an adult in good health.

CDR3 protein: CASSPPLTSGRAIEQFF. The CDR3 bases are TGTGCCAGCTCACCACCTCTGACTAGCGGGAGGGCCATTGAGCAGTTCTTC. The chain employs TRBV18 and TRBJ2-1; 14 bases line up with TRBD2. Unmatched junction bases numbered 7, after V lost 0 bases and J lost 9 bases. CDR3 length equals 17 residues. Germline V gives CDR1 KGHSH, CDR2 LQKENI.

This clone has only one observation. The chain is built from TRBV27 and TRBJ1-4, with D possibly TRBD1 on 5 matching bases. Deletions cut 5 bases from V and 8 bases from J, with 21 bases between. The CDR3 spans 16 residues. Germline V lookup: CDR1 MNHEY, CDR2 SMNVEV (reference sequence). This CDR3 reads CASSLRLRAAGEKLFF. The CDR3 bases are TGTGCCAGCAGTCTACGTCTCAGGGCGGCGGGGGAAAAACTGTTTTTT.

This clone was detected once. As DNA, the CDR3 is TGCGCCAGCAGCCTCGGAGGTGTCAGGGGTGATACGCAGTATTTT. It translates to CASSLGGVRGDTQYF. This chain connects TRBV4-1 to TRBJ2-3; the D gene is possibly TRBD1 (6 bases). The CDR3 is made up of 15 amino acids. Germline V gene sequence: CDR1 MGHRA, CDR2 YSYEKL. Deletions cut 4 bases from V and 6 bases from J, with 17 bases between.

The chain is built from TRBV24-1 and TRBJ2-1; a possible D gene is TRBD2 (5 bases). Germline V CDR1 and CDR2: KGHDR, SFDVKD. CDR3 length: 14 amino acids. Trimming stripped 6 bases from V and 4 bases from J, with 12 bases between. CDR3 loop: CATSSAGGYNEQFF. The CDR3 region has the DNA TGTGCCACCAGTAGCGCGGGCGGGTACAATGAGCAGTTCTTC.

The genes are TRBV19 and TRBJ2-5; D assignment may be TRBD1 or TRBD2 (5 bases each). CDR3 size: 16 residues. Germline loops: CDR1 LNHDA, CDR2 SQIVND (reference sequence). The germline V and J ends were trimmed by 5 bases and 4 bases, with 20 bases remaining between them. This chain's CDR3 is CASSPPTPRGRETQYF. The CDR3 DNA reads TGTGCCAGTAGTCCTCCGACTCCCCGGGGACGAGAGACCCAGTACTTC.

The chain combines TRBV7-2 with TRBJ1-4; D gene unclear. The CDR3 runs 17 residues. V gave up 5 bases and J gave up 7 bases, with 23 bases separating them. Germline CDR1 and CDR2: SGHTA and FQGNSA. CDR3 residues: CASSPRGYSLSGEKLFF. The CDR3, as DNA: TGTGCCAGCAGCCCCCGCGGTTATAGCCTAAGTGGTGAAAAACTGTTTTTT.

This clone was recorded only once. The gene calls are TRBV2 and TRBJ1-1; D unclear. The CDR3 has 14 residues. The germline V gene encodes CDR1 SNHLY and CDR2 FYNNEI. Trimming took 6 bases from V and 0 from J, leaving 11 bases between them. The CDR3 nucleotides are TGTGCCAGCAGGTCACTGGGGATGAACACTGAAGCTTTCTTT. Its protein is CASRSLGMNTEAFF.

The chain couples TRBV6-1 to TRBJ2-7, with 10 bases fitting TRBD1. Looked up from germline, CDR1 is MNHNS and CDR2 is SASEGT. Trimming cost V 2 bases and J 4 bases; bases outside gene matches: 5. This CDR3 is built from 15 residues. In DNA form, the CDR3 reads TGTGCCAGCAGTGAAAGGGACAGGGGTTCATACGAGCAGTACTTC. Residues: CASSERDRGSYEQYF.

The chain is built from TRBV19 and TRBJ2-4, with 8 nucleotides matching TRBD1. V gave up 6 bases and J gave up 12 bases; unmatched junction bases: 19. This CDR3 contains 16 residues. Germline V gene data show CDR1 as LNHDA and CDR2 as SQIVND (reference sequence). CDR3 loop: CASSPLLGQGLLSQYF. DNA of the CDR3: TGTGCCAGTAGCCCCCTATTAGGACAGGGTCTCCTGTCTCAGTACTTC.

This sequence joins TRBV27 and TRBJ1-5, with 7 nucleotides matching TRBD1. J was trimmed by 9 bases and V by 5 bases; bases with no gene match: 10. The CDR3 length is 14 residues. The germline gives CDR1 MNHEY, CDR2 SMNVEV (reference sequence). For the CDR3, the DNA is TGTGCCAGCAGTCAACAGGGGTTTGGGGGGCCCCAGCATTTT. It yields the protein CASSQQGFGGPQHF.

The J gene is TRBJ2-5, the V gene TRBV7-8; 7 bases map to TRBD2. Trimming took 6 bases from V and 2 from J; bases not matched to a gene: 12. Germline CDR1 SGHVS, CDR2 FQNEAQ. The CDR3 spans 16 residues. The CDR3 reads CASRLVPAGSQETQYF. The DNA of the CDR3 is TGTGCCAGCAGACTAGTTCCAGCGGGGTCTCAAGAGACCCAGTACTTC.

This chain joins TRBV9 and TRBJ1-2; TRBD1 matches 7 bases. Germline V gene lookup returns CDR1 SGDLS and CDR2 YYNGEE. This CDR3 has 14 residues. V was clipped by 2 bases and J by 4 bases; unmatched bases: 5. CDR3 sequence reads: CASSVMDRSYGYTF. The CDR3 nucleotides read TGTGCCAGCAGCGTGATGGACAGGTCCTATGGCTACACCTTC.

This clone was seen a handful of times. V is TRBV5-5 and J is TRBJ1-2; maybe TRBD1 (5 bases). The CDR3 totals 13 residues. Germline V CDR1 and CDR2: SGHKS, YYEKEE (reference sequence). V was pared by 1 base and J by 7 bases, with 11 bases between. As DNA, the CDR3 is TGTGCCAGCAGCTTGTCAGGGTGGGGTGGCTACACCTTC. Translation: CASSLSGWGGYTF.

V is TRBV28 and J is TRBJ1-1; D might be TRBD1 (6 bases). V lost 2 bases, J lost 5 bases, and 12 bases lay in between. Germline CDR1 reads MDHEN; CDR2 reads SYDVKM. The CDR3 totals 14 residues. CDR3 DNA sequence: TGTGCCAGCAGTTTAGTGCAGGGGATGACTGAAGCTTTCTTT. Translation gives CASSLVQGMTEAFF.

This chain connects TRBV19 to TRBJ1-2; TRBD1 is a possible D gene (6 bases). The germline V gene encodes CDR1 LNHDA and CDR2 SQIVND (reference sequence). The CDR3 covers 13 residues. Trimming removed 7 bases from V and 4 bases from J, with 13 bases in between. Here the CDR3 reads CASTRTGFYGYTF. The CDR3 nucleotides read TGTGCCAGTACCCGCACAGGGTTCTATGGCTACACCTTC.

J is TRBJ2-7 and V is TRBV7-9; 8 bases map to TRBD2. CDR1 and CDR2 (germline): SEHNR, FQNEAQ (reference sequence). The length of the CDR3 is 14 residues. V lost 7 bases and J lost 3; bases outside the gene matches: 8. The CDR3 loop is CASTNGREGYEQYF. Written as DNA, the CDR3 is TGTGCCAGCACCAACGGGAGGGAAGGCTACGAGCAGTACTTC.

V is TRBV6-6 and J is TRBJ1-5, with unresolved D. The germline V gene encodes CDR1 MNHNY and CDR2 SVGAGI (reference sequence). The CDR3 is 14 residues long. Trimming pared 5 bases from V and 0 bases from J, leaving 8 bases between. This CDR3 is CASSNPYSNQPQHF. CDR3 sequence (DNA): TGTGCCAGCAGTAACCCCTATAGCAATCAGCCCCAGCATTTT.

In this sample, this clone turned up once. The chain joins TRBV4-3 to TRBJ2-1; TRBD2 aligns across 14 bases. Germline-derived CDR1 and CDR2 are LGHNA and YSLEER. Unmatched junction bases numbered 16, after V lost 3 bases and J lost 3 bases. The CDR3 sequence is 21 residues long. For the CDR3, the DNA is TGCGCCAGCAGCCAGAGAGTCCCGGGACTAGCGGGGGCGCATCGCTACAATGAGCAGTTCTTC. Its translation: CASSQRVPGLAGAHRYNEQFF.

The rearrangement links TRBV5-1 to TRBJ2-3, with TRBD2 as a possible D gene (6 bases). The germline gives CDR1 SGHRS, CDR2 YFSETQ. This CDR3 has 15 residues. The CDR3 nucleotides read TGCGCAAGCCGGGGACTCGGTGTAGGCACAGATACGCAGTATTTT. It yields the protein CASRGLGVGTDTQYF.

V gene TRBV9 combines with J gene TRBJ2-1; possibly TRBD2 for D (6 bases). The V end lost 4 bases, the J end lost 4 bases, and 12 bases lay between the germline ends. The CDR3 extends over 14 amino acids. Germline V CDR1 and CDR2: SGDLS, YYNGEE. The CDR3: CASSPQGLYNEQFF. The CDR3 nucleotides are TGTGCCAGCAGCCCCCAGGGACTTTACAATGAGCAGTTCTTC.

This chain links TRBV28 with TRBJ2-7, with TRBD1 matching 9 bases. Germline CDR1 and CDR2: MDHEN and SYDVKM. The CDR3 is 14 amino acids. With 2 bases clipped from V and 5 bases from J, the junction kept 4 bases outside the gene matches. The CDR3 region is CASSLTGGQHEQYF. CDR3 DNA sequence: TGTGCCAGCAGTTTAACAGGGGGCCAACACGAGCAGTACTTC.

The genes are TRBV9 and TRBJ1-2, with D unclear. CDR3 length: 16 amino acids. Germline V gene lookup returns CDR1 SGDLS and CDR2 YYNGEE. V lost 0 bases and J lost 0, with 12 bases in between. This chain's CDR3 is CASSVGGGVTNYGYTF. CDR3 nucleotide sequence: TGTGCCAGCAGCGTAGGGGGTGGGGTAACTAACTATGGCTACACCTTC.

The chain couples TRBV30 to TRBJ2-7; TRBD1 matches 7 bases. The V gene end was trimmed by 7 bases and the J gene end by 1 base; junction bases not matched to a gene: 10. Germline lookup yields CDR1 GTSNPN and CDR2 SVGIG (reference sequence). CDR3 length: 14 amino acids. The chain's CDR3 is CALTGTDRSYEQYF. CDR3 in DNA: TGTGCCTTAACCGGGACAGATCGTTCCTACGAGCAGTACTTC.

This clone was counted a single time. The chain carries TRBV10-2 and TRBJ2-1; TRBD2 matches at 11 bases. V lost 3 bases to trimming and J lost 3 bases; unmatched junction nucleotides: 7. CDR1 is WSHSY, CDR2 SAAADI, per germline. This CDR3 region has 17 residues. CDR3 protein: CASSDPSGGLVYNEQFF. The CDR3 coding sequence is TGCGCCAGCAGTGACCCTAGCGGGGGGTTAGTCTACAATGAGCAGTTCTTC.

The CDR3 is CATSRDRARGYEQYF. The DNA for the CDR3 is TGTGCCACCAGCAGAGATAGGGCGAGGGGCTACGAGCAGTACTTC. The chain is built from TRBV15 and TRBJ2-7, with D tentatively TRBD1 or TRBD2 (5 bases each). The V end was cut by 0 bases, the J end by 3 bases, with 12 bases between. This CDR3 has 15 amino acids. Germline V gives CDR1 LNHNV, CDR2 YYDKDF (reference sequence).

The chain uses TRBV18 and TRBJ2-1; 13 nucleotides line up with TRBD2. V lost 3 bases to trimming and J lost 6 bases; unmatched junction nucleotides: 8. CDR1 and CDR2 from the germline V gene are KGHSH and LQKENI. The CDR3 contains 17 residues. CDR3 sequence reads: CASSPSSGTSGTNEQFF. The CDR3 DNA sequence: TGTGCCAGCTCACCGTCCTCCGGGACTAGCGGGACCAATGAGCAGTTCTTC.

The sample holds one count of this clone. The J gene is TRBJ1-3, the V gene TRBV9, with D maybe TRBD1 (5 bases). The CDR3 contains 15 residues. V shed 3 bases and J shed 8 bases, with 18 bases lying between them. Germline loops: CDR1 SGDLS, CDR2 YYNGEE. The CDR3 is CASSAQGPGTDTIYF. The CDR3 bases are TGTGCCAGCAGCGCCCAGGGACCCGGCACGGACACCATATATTTT.

This clone showed up just once. The chain recombines TRBV5-1 with TRBJ1-4, with D maybe TRBD1 (6 bases). Germline V CDR1 and CDR2: SGHRS, YFSETQ. The CDR3 is 15 residues long. With 6 bases removed from V and 0 bases from J, the gap between germline ends came to 12 bases. The CDR3 loop is CASTRTEATNEKLFF. As DNA, the CDR3 is TGCGCCAGCACCAGGACAGAGGCAACTAATGAAAAACTGTTTTTT.